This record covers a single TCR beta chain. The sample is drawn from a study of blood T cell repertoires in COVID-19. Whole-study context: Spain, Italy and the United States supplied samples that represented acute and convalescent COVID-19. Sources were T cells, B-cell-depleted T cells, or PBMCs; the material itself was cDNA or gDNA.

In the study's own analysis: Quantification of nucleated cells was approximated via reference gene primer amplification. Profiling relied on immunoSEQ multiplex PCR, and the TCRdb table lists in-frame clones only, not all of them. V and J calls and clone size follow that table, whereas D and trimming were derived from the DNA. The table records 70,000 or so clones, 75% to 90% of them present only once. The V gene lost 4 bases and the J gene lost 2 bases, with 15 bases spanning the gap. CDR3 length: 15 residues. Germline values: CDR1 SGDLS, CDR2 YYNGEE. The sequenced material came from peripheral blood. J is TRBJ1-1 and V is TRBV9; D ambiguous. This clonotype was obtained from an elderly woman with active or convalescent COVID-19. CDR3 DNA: TGTGCCAGCAGCCCCCACGGAGGAGCCAACACTGAAGCTTTCTTT. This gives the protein CASSPHGGANTEAFF.